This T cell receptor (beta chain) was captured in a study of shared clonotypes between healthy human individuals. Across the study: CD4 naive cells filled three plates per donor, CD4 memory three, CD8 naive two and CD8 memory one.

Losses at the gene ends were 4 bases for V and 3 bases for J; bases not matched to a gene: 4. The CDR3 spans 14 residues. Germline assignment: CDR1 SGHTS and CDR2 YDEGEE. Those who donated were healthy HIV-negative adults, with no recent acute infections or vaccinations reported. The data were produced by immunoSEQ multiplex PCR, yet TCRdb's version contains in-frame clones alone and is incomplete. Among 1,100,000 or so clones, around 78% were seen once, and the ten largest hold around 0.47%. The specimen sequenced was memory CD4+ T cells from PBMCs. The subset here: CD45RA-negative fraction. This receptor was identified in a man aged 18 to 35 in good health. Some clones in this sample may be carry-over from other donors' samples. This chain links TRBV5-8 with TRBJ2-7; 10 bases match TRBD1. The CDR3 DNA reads TGTGCCAGCAGCCACGGACAGGGGGTCTACGAGCAGTACTTC. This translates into CASSHGQGVYEQYF. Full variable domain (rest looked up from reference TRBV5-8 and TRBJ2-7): EAGVTQSPTHLIKTRGQQATLRCSPISGHTSVYWYQQALGLGLQFLLWYDEGEERNRGNFPPRFSGRQFPNYSSELNVNALELEDSALYLCASSHGQGVYEQYFGPGTRLTVT.